Given below is one T cell receptor beta chain in context. Its cognate antigen is unknown. The germline V gene has CDR1 SGHTA and CDR2 FQGTGA. This CDR3 spans 16 amino acids. V trimming: 0 bases; J trimming: 1 base; junction bases outside the gene matches: 3. TCRdb analysed the reads with MiXCR anew, one entry per CDR3 protein. The sample has some 440,000 distinct CDR3 sequences, approximately 31% seen once. The entry originates in a study of T cell repertoires in cytomegalovirus infection. Study findings and constraints: Public TCR beta family frequency separated CMV-and-HLA carriers, including in an independent cohort.

The sample consisted of PBMCs. The TCR comes from a human donor in good health (CMV status not recorded). Some clones in this sample may be carry-over from other donors' samples. The genes are TRBV7-3 and TRBJ2-3; 8 nucleotides agree with TRBD1. The CDR3 DNA follows: TGTGCCAGCAGCTTAACTTCCAGGGGGCGCACAGATACGCAGTATTTT. Its translation is CASSLTSRGRTDTQYF.